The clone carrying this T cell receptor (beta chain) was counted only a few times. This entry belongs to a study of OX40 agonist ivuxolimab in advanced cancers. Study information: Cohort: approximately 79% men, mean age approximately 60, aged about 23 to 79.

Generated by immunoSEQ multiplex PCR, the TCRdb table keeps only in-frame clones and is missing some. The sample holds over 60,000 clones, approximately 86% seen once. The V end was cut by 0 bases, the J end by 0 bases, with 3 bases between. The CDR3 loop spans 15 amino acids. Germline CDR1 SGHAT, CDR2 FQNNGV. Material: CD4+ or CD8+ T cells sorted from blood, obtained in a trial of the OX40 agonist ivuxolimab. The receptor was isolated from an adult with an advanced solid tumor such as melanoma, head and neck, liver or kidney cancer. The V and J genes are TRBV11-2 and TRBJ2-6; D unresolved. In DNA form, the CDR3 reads TGTGCCAGCAGCTTAGATCCCTCTGGGGCCAACGTCCTGACTTTC. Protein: CASSLDPSGANVLTF.